These 20 T cell receptor beta chains came from one sample sequenced in a study of response to subunit inactivated influenza vaccine. MiXCR was run by TCRdb on the RT-PCR reads, yielding one entry per CDR3 protein. Of 550,000 to 800,000 distinct CDR3 sequences listed, about 14% were seen once; the top ten hold around 7.3%. This specimen consisted of PBMCs from blood, obtained roughly 2 weeks before vaccination. The source is a man aged 45-65 years who received an inactivated influenza vaccine.

This clonotype was detected a few times. J is TRBJ2-3 and V is TRBV21-1; the table's D gene call, TRBD1, was not cross checked with the DNA. TRBV21-1 is reported as a pseudogene. The CDR3 runs 15 residues. The CDR3 bases are TGTGCCAGCTTCACAGGGACACCGAGCACAGATACGCAGTATTTT. It yields the protein CASFTGTPSTDTQYF.

The rearrangement links TRBV6-2 or TRBV6-3 to TRBJ2-6; D is unclear. Germline CDR1 and CDR2: MNHEY and SVGEGT. The CDR3 loop spans 15 amino acids. Trimming removed 2 bases at V and 0 bases at J, with 5 bases between. The CDR3 reads CASSYHVSGANVLTF. CDR3 coding DNA: TGTGCCAGCAGTTACCACGTCTCTGGGGCCAACGTCCTGACTTTC.

The count of this clonotype is one. V usage is TRBV7-6 and J usage is TRBJ2-2; weak D call: TRBD2 (6 bases). Per the germline V gene, CDR1 is SGHVS and CDR2 is FNYEAQ. This CDR3 spans 14 amino acids. Deletions cut 5 bases from V and 8 bases from J, with 15 bases between. Here the CDR3 reads CASSPGLRSGELFF. CDR3 in DNA: TGTGCCAGCAGCCCGGGACTGAGGTCGGGGGAGCTGTTTTTT.

This clonotype appeared a few times. In nucleotides, the CDR3 is TGCGCCAGCAGAGGAGGGGCGATTACTGGGGCCAACGTCCTGACTTTC. Translating it yields CASRGGAITGANVLTF. The chain recombines TRBV4-1 with TRBJ2-6; the D gene is possibly TRBD2 (6 bases). The germline V gene has CDR1 MGHRA and CDR2 YSYEKL. The CDR3 runs to 16 residues. Deletions cut 6 bases from V and 2 bases from J, with 14 bases between.

The rearrangement joins TRBV20-1 to TRBJ2-1; D unclear. Trimming left V 6 bases short and J 9 bases short, with 12 bases between. The CDR3 covers 11 residues. The V gene's germline CDR1 is DFQATT and CDR2 SNEGSKA (reference sequence). This chain's CDR3 is CSATQIVEQFF. The CDR3 bases are TGCAGTGCGACCCAGATCGTTGAGCAGTTCTTC.

The V gene is TRBV4-1, the J gene TRBJ2-1; the match to TRBD2 covers 10 bases. With 0 bases clipped from V and 3 bases from J, the junction kept 5 bases outside the gene matches. The CDR3 is made up of 17 amino acids. In germline, CDR1 is MGHRA, CDR2 YSYEKL. CDR3 DNA: TGCGCCAGCAGCCAAGATGTTAGCGGGGGGTTCTACAATGAGCAGTTCTTC. Protein sequence: CASSQDVSGGFYNEQFF.

This clonotype occurred many times. The J gene is TRBJ2-4, the V gene TRBV6-1, with D perhaps TRBD1 or TRBD2 (5 bases each). The CDR3 has 13 amino acids. CDR1 and CDR2 (germline): MNHNS, SASEGT. Trimming removed 5 bases at V and 6 bases at J, with 11 bases between. The CDR3 coding sequence is TGTGCCAGCAGTCCCGGGACCCCAAACATTCAGTACTTC. It codes for CASSPGTPNIQYF.

The chain employs TRBV10-3 and TRBJ1-3; D may be TRBD1 (6 bases). V was cut by 9 bases and J by 0 bases, with 9 bases left in between. The CDR3 extends over 13 amino acids. Germline V gene sequence: CDR1 ENHRY, CDR2 SYGVKD. In DNA form, the CDR3 reads TGTGCCATGGGACAAACCTCTGGAAACACCATATATTTT. Translating gives CAMGQTSGNTIYF.

This chain joins TRBV12-3 or TRBV12-4 and TRBJ2-7; TRBD2 matches at 8 bases. The CDR3 runs 20 residues. J gave up 4 bases and V 5 bases, and 25 bases lay outside the gene matches. CDR3 region: CASSLYQVWESGRQEYEQYF. The CDR3 nucleotides read TGTGCCAGCAGTCTCTATCAGGTTTGGGAGAGCGGGAGACAGGAGTACGAGCAGTACTTC.

There are many counts of this clonotype. The chain employs TRBV7-9 and TRBJ2-3; 7 positions match TRBD2. The CDR3 runs 15 residues. V dropped 4 bases and J dropped 4; count of bases not matched to a gene: 8. Germline CDR1 and CDR2: SEHNR and FQNEAQ (reference sequence). CDR3 coding DNA: TGTGCCAGCAGCTCCCCAGCGGGAACAGCAGATACGCAGTATTTT. This gives the protein CASSSPAGTADTQYF.

In this sample, this clonotype turned up a few times. The rearrangement joins TRBV5-1 to TRBJ2-1; 7 nucleotides match TRBD1. Losses at the gene ends were 9 bases for V and 1 base for J; bases not matched to a gene: 7. Per germline, CDR1 SGHRS and CDR2 YFSETQ. CDR3 length: 14 residues. This chain's CDR3 is CATQPGQSYNEQFF. The CDR3 region has the DNA TGCGCCACCCAACCGGGACAGTCCTACAATGAGCAGTTCTTC.

This clonotype was detected only a few times. CDR3 region: CASSLPWDRGRAEAFF. The CDR3 nucleotides read TGCGCCAGCAGCTTGCCTTGGGACAGGGGGCGGGCTGAAGCTTTCTTT. V gene TRBV5-1 combines with J gene TRBJ1-1; 12 bases map to TRBD1. CDR1 is SGHRS, CDR2 YFSETQ, per germline. This CDR3 comprises 16 residues. The V segment lost 1 base and the J segment 6 bases; nucleotides outside the gene matches: 7. Filled out from reference TRBV5-1 and TRBJ1-1, the complete variable domain reads KAGVTQTPRYLIKTRGQQVTLSCSPISGHRSVSWYQQTPGQGLQFLFEYFSETQRNKGNFPGRFSGRQFSNSRSEMNVSTLELGDSALYLCASSLPWDRGRAEAFFGQGTRLTVV.

This chain connects TRBV6-5 to TRBJ2-2, with D possibly being TRBD2 (5 bases). This CDR3 spans 15 amino acids. V shed 2 bases and J shed 0 bases, with 7 bases lying between them. CDR1 is MNHEY, CDR2 SVGAGI, per germline. CDR3 protein: CASSYASTNTGELFF. DNA for the CDR3: TGTGCCAGCAGTTACGCTAGCACGAACACCGGGGAGCTGTTTTTT.

The V gene is TRBV28, the J gene TRBJ2-5; D uncertain. Trimming took off 1 base at V and 4 bases at J, with 13 bases between the two ends. The CDR3 has 15 amino acids. The V gene's germline CDR1 is MDHEN and CDR2 SYDVKM. The CDR3 bases are TGTGCCAGCAGTTTATTTCGGGCTTCCCTAGAGACCCAGTACTTC. Its translation is CASSLFRASLETQYF.

This clonotype was picked up many times. This chain joins TRBV7-8 and TRBJ1-5; 7 bases are a match to TRBD1. CDR3 length: 13 residues. Trimming took 5 bases from V and 4 from J; bases not matched to a gene: 2. Germline V gene data show CDR1 as SGHVS and CDR2 as FQNEAQ. The CDR3, as DNA: TGTGCCAGCAGCGGGGACAGAAATCAGCCCCAGCATTTT. This gives the protein CASSGDRNQPQHF.

The rearrangement uses TRBV12-3 or TRBV12-4 and TRBJ1-5; possibly TRBD1 for D (5 bases). This CDR3 spans 14 amino acids. Trimming cost V 6 bases and J 7 bases, with 16 bases left between them. CDR3 nucleotides: TGTGCCAGCAGCCCGGGGGGTTGGGGACAGCCCCAGCATTTT. Amino acids: CASSPGGWGQPQHF.

This clonotype was seen many times. The chain is built from TRBV6-1 and TRBJ1-2; D remains unclear. V lost 4 bases, J lost 4 bases, and 4 bases lay in between. This CDR3 is built from 11 residues. Per the germline V gene, CDR1 is MNHNS and CDR2 is SASEGT. The CDR3 nucleotides are TGTGCCAGCAGTGGAAGCTATGGCTACACCTTC. This sequence encodes CASSGSYGYTF.

The genes are TRBV24-1 and TRBJ2-7, with D perhaps matching TRBD1 or TRBD2 (5 bases each). The CDR3 is made up of 12 amino acids. The V gene lost 1 base and the J gene lost 12 bases, with 12 bases spanning the gap. Looked up from germline, CDR1 is KGHDR and CDR2 is SFDVKD. The CDR3 region has the DNA TGTGCCACCAGTGATTTTGGGGGAGCCAGGTACTTC. It translates to CATSDFGGARYF.

The sample holds a few counts of this clonotype. This chain connects TRBV5-1 to TRBJ2-1; 7 bases are shared with TRBD2. Germline loops: CDR1 SGHRS, CDR2 YFSETQ. Germline trimming cut 1 base from V and 7 bases from J; bases unmatched to any gene: 8. The CDR3 has 15 amino acids. The CDR3 loop is CASSLIGLGGNEQFF. The CDR3 DNA is TGCGCCAGCAGCTTGATAGGACTAGGAGGGAATGAGCAGTTCTTC.

This clonotype was picked up many times. V is TRBV7-3 and J is TRBJ2-1, with TRBD2 identical over 8 bases. This CDR3 region has 14 residues. The germline V gene has CDR1 SGHTA and CDR2 FQGTGA. With 2 bases clipped from V and 8 bases from J, the junction kept 5 bases outside the gene matches. The CDR3 DNA reads as TGTGCCAGCAGCTTATCGGGAGGGCCGTATGAGCAGTTCTTC. This encodes CASSLSGGPYEQFF. Complete variable domain (other parts from reference TRBV7-3 and TRBJ2-1): GAGVSQTPSNKVTEKGKYVELRCDPISGHTALYWYRQSLGQGPEFLIYFQGTGAADDSGLPNDRFFAVRPEGSVSTLKIQRTERGDSAVYLCASSLSGGPYEQFFGPGTRLTVL.